A single sample gave rise to the 30 T cell receptor beta chains below, sequenced in a study of kidney transplant recipient with SARS-CoV-2 infection. One entry per CDR3 protein, called by TCRdb with MiXCR from the reads. Of 200,000 to 300,000 distinct CDR3 sequences in the sample, 29% were seen once. The material sequenced was a blood sample, taken at baseline and between days 110 and 120 from a kidney transplant recipient. The receptors originated from a male patient aged 25 to 39 who had COVID-19 and was a kidney transplant recipient. Certain T cells may be donor cells from the graft.

This clonotype has at least ten counts. V is TRBV12-3 or TRBV12-4 and J is TRBJ1-2; TRBD1 agrees at 8 bases. The CDR3 is made up of 13 amino acids. V was pared by 6 bases and J by 5 bases, with 5 bases of the junction left unmatched. CDR3 sequence (DNA): TGTGCCAGCAGCCAGGACAGGGCATATGGCTACACCTTC. This codes for CASSQDRAYGYTF.

As regards this clonotype: This may stem from a read error, because a much larger clone lies one nucleotide away. The missing conserved phenylalanine or tryptophan at the end of this CDR3 makes a read error likely. V and J are TRBV6-1 and TRBJ2-7; 7 nucleotides line up with TRBD2. Germline CDR1 is MNHNS and CDR2 is SASEGT. With V trimmed by 3 bases and J by 6 bases, 20 bases remained unmatched. The CDR3 contains 18 residues. The chain's CDR3 is CASSDIVSGRPYPSEQYL. In DNA, the CDR3 is TGTGCCAGCAGTGATATAGTTAGCGGGCGTCCCTACCCCTCCGAGCAGTACCTC.

The chain employs TRBV5-4 and TRBJ2-1; TRBD2 matches 9 bases. The CDR3 consists of 16 residues. Germline CDR1 SGHNT, CDR2 YYREEE (reference sequence). With 1 base clipped from V and 2 bases from J, the junction kept 4 bases outside the gene matches. The CDR3 protein is CASSLYLAGTYNEQFF. The DNA for the CDR3 is TGTGCCAGCAGCTTGTATCTAGCGGGAACCTACAATGAGCAGTTCTTC. Full variable domain (missing parts from reference TRBV5-4 and TRBJ2-1): ETGVTQSPTHLIKTRGQQVTLRCSSQSGHNTVSWYQQALGQGPQFIFQYYREEENGRGNFPPRFSGLQFPNYSSELNVNALELDDSALYLCASSLYLAGTYNEQFFGPGTRLTVL.

This clonotype was seen a few times. The genes are TRBV28 and TRBJ2-2, with D hard to call. CDR1 is MDHEN and CDR2 is SYDVKM in the germline V gene. This CDR3 has 13 residues. Trimming removed 3 bases from V and 2 bases from J, with 4 bases in between. CDR3 nucleotide sequence: TGTGCCAGCAGTTTCTATAACACCGGGGAGCTGTTTTTT. It yields the protein CASSFYNTGELFF.

This rearrangement joins TRBV7-9 to TRBJ2-3; TRBD2 aligns across 10 bases. J was trimmed by 1 base and V by 6 bases; bases with no gene match: 4. The CDR3 extends over 15 amino acids. Germline V CDR1 and CDR2: SEHNR, FQNEAQ (reference sequence). The DNA for the CDR3 is TGTGCCAGCAGTTCTCTAGCGGGGGGCACAGATACGCAGTATTTT. Amino acids: CASSSLAGGTDTQYF.

This clonotype has a count of ten or more. The chain employs TRBV11-2 and TRBJ2-7, with 10 bases that match TRBD2. The CDR3 contains 17 residues. V shed 1 base and J 1 base; nucleotides not matched to a gene: 7. CDR1 is SGHAT and CDR2 is FQNNGV in the germline V gene. CDR3 sequence reads: CASSLGWTSGISYEQYF. The DNA of the CDR3 is TGTGCCAGCAGCTTAGGATGGACTAGCGGCATATCCTACGAGCAGTACTTC.

This clonotype occurred many times. V gene TRBV7-4 combines with J gene TRBJ1-2; D uncertain. Germline V gene data show CDR1 as SGHVT and CDR2 as SQSDAQ. The CDR3 is made up of 17 amino acids. The V gene lost 5 bases and the J gene lost 4 bases, with 23 bases spanning the gap. The CDR3 protein is CASSRCSSARKTYGYTF. The CDR3 DNA sequence: TGTGCCAGCAGCCGTTGTTCTTCAGCTCGAAAGACCTATGGCTACACCTTC.

This clonotype has ten or more counts. This chain joins TRBV6-8 and TRBJ1-2; D gene uncertain. Trimming cost V 5 bases and J 4 bases, with 23 bases left between them. Germline CDR1 and CDR2: MNHGY and SAAAGT. The length of the CDR3 is 17 residues. CDR3 sequence (DNA): TGTGCCAGCAGTGTAGGTGAACGCTCTAGAAAGACCTATGGCTACACCTTC. As protein: CASSVGERSRKTYGYTF.

The chain is built from TRBV30 and TRBJ2-3; TRBD2 is a possible D gene (7 bases). Trimming left V 2 bases short and J 4 bases short, with 16 bases between. This CDR3 comprises 15 residues. The germline V gene encodes CDR1 GTSNPN and CDR2 SVGIG (reference sequence). The CDR3 protein is CAWSRGGFEADTQYF. The DNA for the CDR3 is TGTGCCTGGAGTAGGGGGGGGTTCGAGGCAGATACGCAGTATTTT. The entire variable domain, with the rest obtained from reference TRBV30 and TRBJ2-3, is as follows: SQTIHQWPATLVQPVGSPLSLECTVEGTSNPNLYWYRQAAGRGLQLLFYSVGIGQISSEVPQNLSASRPQDRQFILSSKKLLLSDSGFYLCAWSRGGFEADTQYFGPGTRLTVL.

Concerning this clonotype: Possible read error: a much larger clone is one base away. The chain links TRBV19 to TRBJ2-6, with D maybe TRBD1 (6 bases). Germline CDR1 is LNHDA and CDR2 is SQIVND (reference sequence). This CDR3 has 17 amino acids. DNA for the CDR3: TGTGCCGGTAGTGGGGGCCGATTCGGATCTGGGGCCAACGTCCTGACTTTC. Translation gives CAGSGGRFGSGANVLTF.

This clonotype showed up just a few times. V gene TRBV6-5 combines with J gene TRBJ1-1, with a weak D call TRBD1 (6 bases). CDR3 length: 14 amino acids. Germline CDR1 is MNHEY and CDR2 is SVGAGI. The V and J ends lost 6 bases and 4 bases respectively, with 15 bases between them. CDR3: CASSAAQGITEAFF. CDR3 bases: TGTGCCAGCAGCGCTGCACAGGGAATCACTGAAGCTTTCTTT.

The sample holds many counts of this clonotype. CDR3 loop: CASRDSTSGYEQYF. Here the CDR3 DNA reads TGTGCCAGCAGGGACAGCACTAGCGGCTACGAGCAGTACTTC. The chain links TRBV2 to TRBJ2-7; the match to TRBD2 covers 8 bases. V shed 6 bases, J shed 3 bases, and the junction held 7 bases outside the gene matches. CDR1 is SNHLY, CDR2 FYNNEI, per germline. The CDR3 is made up of 14 amino acids.

V is TRBV24-1 and J is TRBJ2-1; TRBD1 aligns across 8 bases. Germline V gives CDR1 KGHDR, CDR2 SFDVKD. Germline trimming cut 1 base from V and 7 bases from J; bases unmatched to any gene: 8. The CDR3 has 16 residues. The CDR3 nucleotides are TGTGCCACCAGTGATTTCACAGGGGGTCAGGTAAATGAGCAGTTCTTC. This codes for CATSDFTGGQVNEQFF.

In the case of this clonotype: This may be a read error, as it is one base from a much larger clone. The CDR3 region has the DNA TGTGCCACCAGCGAGTGTGGAAGGTGTGGAAAGACCTATGGCTACACCTTC. This translates into CATSECGRCGKTYGYTF. The rearrangement uses TRBV15 and TRBJ1-2; D not certain. The germline V gene has CDR1 LNHNV and CDR2 YYDKDF (reference sequence). Trimming left V 5 bases short and J 4 bases short, with 23 bases between. CDR3 length: 17 amino acids.

This clonotype was observed at least ten times. This chain connects TRBV7-9 to TRBJ1-2; tentatively, D is TRBD1 (5 bases). The germline V gene encodes CDR1 SEHNR and CDR2 FQNEAQ (reference sequence). The CDR3 is 17 residues long. V dropped 5 bases and J dropped 4 bases, with 23 bases sitting between them. CDR3 sequence reads: CASSDSLYHGKTYGYTF. The DNA for the CDR3 is TGTGCCAGCAGCGACAGTCTATACCATGGAAAGACCTATGGCTACACCTTC.

This clonotype was found many times. The chain recombines TRBV7-1 with TRBJ1-2; D unresolved. TRBV7-1 belongs to the ORF category, with a function that is uncertain. Trimming took off 5 bases at V and 4 bases at J, with 23 bases between the two ends. This CDR3 is built from 17 residues. CDR3 sequence: CASSIRHHEGKTYGYTF. The CDR3, as DNA: TGTGCCAGCAGCATTCGGCATCACGAGGGAAAGACCTATGGCTACACCTTC.

This clonotype was counted ten times or more. CDR3 DNA: TGTGCCAGCAGCTCAAGGGGTCCCATTTCTTTCTCTGAGACCCAGTACTTC. This encodes CASSSRGPISFSETQYF. The chain carries TRBV3-1 and TRBJ2-5; tentative D call: TRBD1 (5 bases). The CDR3 is made up of 17 amino acids. The V gene lost 5 bases and the J gene lost 5 bases, with 24 bases spanning the gap. In germline, CDR1 is LGHDT, CDR2 YNNKEL (reference sequence).

The chain's CDR3 is CSARWAGGPTDTQYF. In DNA, the CDR3 is TGCAGTGCTAGATGGGCGGGGGGGCCGACAGATACGCAGTATTTT. The chain uses TRBV20-1 and TRBJ2-3; 9 nucleotides line up with TRBD2. V shed 2 bases and J 3 bases; nucleotides not matched to a gene: 6. CDR1 and CDR2 (germline): DFQATT, SNEGSKA (reference sequence). The CDR3 has 15 residues.

This clonotype was counted at least ten times. The chain couples TRBV5-8 to TRBJ1-2; perhaps TRBD1 as D (5 bases). With 4 bases removed from V and 1 base from J, the gap between germline ends came to 20 bases. CDR1 and CDR2 from the germline V gene are SGHTS and YDEGEE. The CDR3 consists of 17 residues. Here the CDR3 DNA reads TGTGCCAGCAGCCGCAATAGGGGTAGCATCTTTAACTATGGCTACACCTTC. Translating gives CASSRNRGSIFNYGYTF.

On this clonotype: With a much larger clone just one base away, this may be a read error. This chain connects TRBV7-6 to TRBJ1-2; D call uncertain. The V end lost 5 bases, the J end lost 4 bases, and 23 bases lay between the germline ends. CDR3 length: 17 amino acids. Per germline, CDR1 SGHVS and CDR2 FNYEAQ. CDR3 bases: TGTGCCAGCAGCGTTAAATCTGAATCTCGAAGGACCTATGGCTACACCTTC. It translates to CASSVKSESRRTYGYTF.

With respect to this clonotype: This may stem from a read error, because a much larger clone lies one nucleotide away. The chain joins TRBV16 to TRBJ1-2, with no clear D. Germline CDR1 reads KGHSY; CDR2 reads FQNENV. This CDR3 is 17 amino acids long. The CDR3 bases are TGTGCCGGCAGCTGGTCCTGGGTCGTTAGAAAGACCTATGGCTACACCTTC. Translated: CAGSWSWVVRKTYGYTF. Supplemented by reference TRBV16 and TRBJ1-2, the full variable domain reads GEEVAQTPKHLVRGEGQKAKLYCAPIKGHSYVFWYQQVLKNEFKFLISFQNENVFDETGMPKERFSAKCLPNSPCSLEIQATKLEDSAVYFCAGSWSWVVRKTYGYTFGSGTRLTVV.

The chain couples TRBV9 to TRBJ1-1, with D perhaps matching TRBD1 (6 bases). The CDR3 is 14 amino acids. V was cut by 2 bases and J by 4 bases, with 12 bases left in between. Germline assignment: CDR1 SGDLS and CDR2 YYNGEE. The CDR3 region has the DNA TGTGCCAGCAGCGTTACAGGGATTAGCACTGAAGCTTTCTTT. This translates into CASSVTGISTEAFF.

In regard to this clonotype: This may stem from a read error, because a much larger clone lies one nucleotide away. This rearrangement joins TRBV12-3 or TRBV12-4 to TRBJ2-7, with 8 bases that match TRBD1. This CDR3 comprises 15 residues. CDR3 sequence: CASSSAQGVFYERYF. CDR3 coding DNA: TGTGCCAGCAGTTCGGCACAGGGGGTGTTCTACGAGCGGTACTTC.

This clonotype was observed at least ten times. J is TRBJ1-1 and V is TRBV20-1, with TRBD1 as a possible D gene (5 bases). Germline CDR1 and CDR2: DFQATT and SNEGSKA (reference sequence). The germline V and J ends were trimmed by 5 bases and 5 bases, with 15 bases remaining between them. CDR3 length equals 13 residues. The CDR3 protein is CSADKTDTTEAFF. CDR3 in DNA: TGCAGTGCTGACAAGACGGACACTACTGAAGCTTTCTTT.

With respect to this clonotype: A clone one base away is much larger, so this may be a read error. V gene TRBV11-2 combines with J gene TRBJ2-5; TRBD2 agrees at 12 bases. The CDR3 has 15 amino acids. Germline-derived CDR1 and CDR2 are SGHAT and FQNNGV. The CDR3: CANEGLAGPQETQHF. The CDR3 bases are TGTGCCAACGAGGGACTAGCGGGCCCACAAGAGACCCAGCACTTC.

There are many counts of this clonotype. This chain connects TRBV6-5 to TRBJ2-7, with TRBD2 identical over 7 bases. This CDR3 has 17 amino acids. After removal of 2 bases from V and 3 bases from J, the junction contained 13 bases not matched to a gene. The germline V gene has CDR1 MNHEY and CDR2 SVGAGI. CDR3 sequence: CASSYRAPAGVIYEQYF. CDR3 DNA sequence: TGTGCCAGCAGTTACCGGGCCCCGGCGGGAGTCATCTACGAGCAGTACTTC.

The rearrangement links TRBV20-1 to TRBJ2-5; TRBD2 might be the D (7 bases). Trimming took off 0 bases at V and 2 bases at J, with 13 bases between the two ends. The CDR3 has 15 amino acids. Germline assignment: CDR1 DFQATT and CDR2 SNEGSKA (reference sequence). The CDR3, as DNA: TGCAGTGCTAGAGATAGGGGGGGTGGGCAAGAGACCCAGTACTTC. Encoded protein: CSARDRGGGQETQYF.

Many counts were recorded for this clonotype. The rearrangement links TRBV20-1 to TRBJ2-1, with TRBD1 matching over 7 bases. Germline V gives CDR1 DFQATT, CDR2 SNEGSKA (reference sequence). The length of the CDR3 is 14 residues. Germline trimming cut 6 bases from V and 3 bases from J; bases unmatched to any gene: 8. CDR3 sequence (DNA): TGCAGTGCGAAGGGGGCGGCATACTACAATGAGCAGTTCTTC. It translates to CSAKGAAYYNEQFF.

This clonotype has more than one count but fewer than ten. This chain links TRBV28 with TRBJ2-2; 10 positions match TRBD2. Germline loops: CDR1 MDHEN, CDR2 SYDVKM. V lost 6 bases, J lost 7 bases, and 5 bases stayed unmatched. This CDR3 is 14 amino acids long. Here the CDR3 DNA reads TGTGCCAGCAGAATGGGACTAGCGTACGGGGAGCTGTTTTTT. Protein: CASRMGLAYGELFF.

This clonotype has a count of ten or more. CDR3 bases: TGTGCCAGCAGCTTGGGTGGAGGGGGACAGCGCACAACCGAAGCTTTCTTT. Translating gives CASSLGGGGQRTTEAFF. The rearrangement uses TRBV5-4 and TRBJ1-1; 7 bases agree with TRBD1. The CDR3 covers 17 residues. The J segment lost 8 bases and the V segment lost 0 bases, leaving 16 bases of the junction unmatched. Germline V lookup: CDR1 SGHNT, CDR2 YYREEE (reference sequence).